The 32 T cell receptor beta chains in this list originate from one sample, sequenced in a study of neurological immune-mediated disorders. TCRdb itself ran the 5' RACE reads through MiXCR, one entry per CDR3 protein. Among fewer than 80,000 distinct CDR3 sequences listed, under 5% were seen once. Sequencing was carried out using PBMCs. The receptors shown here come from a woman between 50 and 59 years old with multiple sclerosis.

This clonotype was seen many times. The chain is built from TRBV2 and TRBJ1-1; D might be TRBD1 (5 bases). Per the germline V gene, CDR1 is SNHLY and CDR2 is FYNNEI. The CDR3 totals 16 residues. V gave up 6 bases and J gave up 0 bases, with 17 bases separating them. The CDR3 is CASRVPLQDMNTEAFF. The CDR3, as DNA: TGTGCCAGCAGGGTTCCCCTACAGGACATGAACACTGAAGCTTTCTTT. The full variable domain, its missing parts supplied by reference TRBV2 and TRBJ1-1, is EPEVTQTPSHQVTQMGQEVILRCVPISNHLYFYWYRQILGQKVEFLVSFYNNEISEKSEIFDDQFSVERPDGSNFTLKIRSTKLEDSAMYFCASRVPLQDMNTEAFFGQGTRLTVV.

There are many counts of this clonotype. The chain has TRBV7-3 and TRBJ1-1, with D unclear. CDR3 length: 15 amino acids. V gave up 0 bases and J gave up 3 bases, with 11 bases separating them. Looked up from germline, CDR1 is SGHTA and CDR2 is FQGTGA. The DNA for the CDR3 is TGTGCCAGCAGCTTAACGATGACCAAGTACACTGAAGCTTTCTTT. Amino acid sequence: CASSLTMTKYTEAFF.

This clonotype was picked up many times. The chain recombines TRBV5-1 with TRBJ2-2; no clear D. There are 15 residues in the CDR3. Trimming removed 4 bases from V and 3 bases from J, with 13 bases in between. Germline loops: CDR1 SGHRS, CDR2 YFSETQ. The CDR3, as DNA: TGCGCCAGCAGCGAGACCGGGTTGGACACCGGGGAGCTGTTTTTT. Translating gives CASSETGLDTGELFF.

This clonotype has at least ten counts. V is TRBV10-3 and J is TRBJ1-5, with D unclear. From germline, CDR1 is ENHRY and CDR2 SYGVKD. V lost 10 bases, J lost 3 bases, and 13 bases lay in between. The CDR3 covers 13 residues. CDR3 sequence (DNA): TGTGCCACCGGAACACGGAACAATCAGCCCCAGCATTTT. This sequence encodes CATGTRNNQPQHF.

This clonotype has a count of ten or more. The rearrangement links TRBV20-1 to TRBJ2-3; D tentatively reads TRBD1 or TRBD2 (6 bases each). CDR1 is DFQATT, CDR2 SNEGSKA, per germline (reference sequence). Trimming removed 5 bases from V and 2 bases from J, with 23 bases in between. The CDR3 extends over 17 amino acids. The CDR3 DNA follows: TGCAGTGCTGAGTCCGAGGGGGACTTAGGGATCACAGATACGCAGTATTTT. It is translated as CSAESEGDLGITDTQYF.

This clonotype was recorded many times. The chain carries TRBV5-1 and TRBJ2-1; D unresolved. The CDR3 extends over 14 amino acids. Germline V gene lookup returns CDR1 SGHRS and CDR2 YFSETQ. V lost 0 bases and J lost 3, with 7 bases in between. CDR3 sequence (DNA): TGCGCCAGCAGCTTGGCACCCAGCTACAATGAGCAGTTCTTC. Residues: CASSLAPSYNEQFF.

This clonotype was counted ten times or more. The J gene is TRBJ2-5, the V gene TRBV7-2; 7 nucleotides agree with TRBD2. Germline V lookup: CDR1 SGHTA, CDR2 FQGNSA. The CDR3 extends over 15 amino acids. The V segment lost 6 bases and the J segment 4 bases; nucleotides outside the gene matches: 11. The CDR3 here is CASRDAGVEAETQYF. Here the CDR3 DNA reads TGTGCCAGCAGGGACGCGGGAGTCGAGGCAGAGACCCAGTACTTC.

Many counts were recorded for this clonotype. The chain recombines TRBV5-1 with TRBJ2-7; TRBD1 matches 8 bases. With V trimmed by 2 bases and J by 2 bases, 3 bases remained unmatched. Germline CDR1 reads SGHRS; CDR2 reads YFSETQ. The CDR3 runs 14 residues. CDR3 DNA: TGCGCCAGCAGCTTTGGACAGGGACCCTACGAGCAGTACTTC. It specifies CASSFGQGPYEQYF. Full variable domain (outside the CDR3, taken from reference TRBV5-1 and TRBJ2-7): KAGVTQTPRYLIKTRGQQVTLSCSPISGHRSVSWYQQTPGQGLQFLFEYFSETQRNKGNFPGRFSGRQFSNSRSEMNVSTLELGDSALYLCASSFGQGPYEQYFGPGTRLTVT.

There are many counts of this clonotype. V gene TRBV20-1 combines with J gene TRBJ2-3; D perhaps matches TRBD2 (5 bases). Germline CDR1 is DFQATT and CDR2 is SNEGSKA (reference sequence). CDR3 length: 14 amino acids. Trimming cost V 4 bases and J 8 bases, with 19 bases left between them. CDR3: CSAKRERSYGTQYF. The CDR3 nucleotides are TGCAGTGCTAAAAGGGAGAGGTCTTACGGTACGCAGTATTTT.

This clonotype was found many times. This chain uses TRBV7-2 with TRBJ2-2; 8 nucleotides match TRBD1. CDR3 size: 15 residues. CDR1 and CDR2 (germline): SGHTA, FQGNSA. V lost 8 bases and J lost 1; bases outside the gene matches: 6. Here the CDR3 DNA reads TGTGCCAGCCGCTCCGGGACAGGGAACACCGGGGAGCTGTTTTTT. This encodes CASRSGTGNTGELFF.

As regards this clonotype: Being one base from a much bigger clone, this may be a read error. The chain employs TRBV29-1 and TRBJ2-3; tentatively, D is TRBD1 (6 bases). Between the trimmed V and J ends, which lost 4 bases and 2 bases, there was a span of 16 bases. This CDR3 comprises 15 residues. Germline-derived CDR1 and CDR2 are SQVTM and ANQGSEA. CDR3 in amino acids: CSVVSSGTLTDTQYF. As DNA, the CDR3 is TGCAGCGTTGTCAGCTCAGGGACACTCACAGATACGCAGTATTTT.

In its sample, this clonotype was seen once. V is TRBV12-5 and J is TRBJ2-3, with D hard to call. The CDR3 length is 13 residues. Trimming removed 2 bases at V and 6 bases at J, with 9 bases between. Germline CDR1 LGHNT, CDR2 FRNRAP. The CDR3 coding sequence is TGTGCTAGTGGTTTGACAAATCGGGATACGCAGTATTTT. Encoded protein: CASGLTNRDTQYF.

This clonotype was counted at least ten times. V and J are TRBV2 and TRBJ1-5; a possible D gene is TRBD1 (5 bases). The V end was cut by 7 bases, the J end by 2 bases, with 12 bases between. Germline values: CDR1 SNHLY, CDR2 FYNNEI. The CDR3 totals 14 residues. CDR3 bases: TGTGCCAGCAAGGCGGGCAGGGGCAATCAGCCCCAGCATTTT. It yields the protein CASKAGRGNQPQHF.

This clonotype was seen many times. CDR3 bases: TGTGCCAGCAGACCTTGGGCGCGCACAGATACGCAGTATTTT. Its translation is CASRPWARTDTQYF. The chain carries TRBV7-9 and TRBJ2-3; no clear D. Between the trimmed V and J ends, which lost 6 bases and 1 base, there was a span of 11 bases. Germline-derived CDR1 and CDR2 are SEHNR and FQNEAQ (reference sequence). The CDR3 contains 14 residues.

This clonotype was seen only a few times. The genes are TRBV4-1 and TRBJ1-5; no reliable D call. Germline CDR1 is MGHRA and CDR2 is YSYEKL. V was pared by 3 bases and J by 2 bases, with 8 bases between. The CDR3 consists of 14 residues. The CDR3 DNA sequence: TGCGCCAGCAGCCACGGGGATCGCAATCAGCCCCAGCATTTT. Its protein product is CASSHGDRNQPQHF.

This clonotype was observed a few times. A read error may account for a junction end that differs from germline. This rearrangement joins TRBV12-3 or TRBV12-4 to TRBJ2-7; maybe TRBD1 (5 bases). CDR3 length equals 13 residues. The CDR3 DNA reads TGTGCCAGTAGTTTCATGGGGCGCGCCGAGCAGTACTTC. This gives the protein CASSFMGRAEQYF.

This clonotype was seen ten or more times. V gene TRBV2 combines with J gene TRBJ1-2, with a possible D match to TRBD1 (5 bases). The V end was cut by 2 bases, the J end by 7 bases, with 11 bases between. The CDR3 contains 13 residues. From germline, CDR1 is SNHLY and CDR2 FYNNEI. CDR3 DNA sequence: TGTGCCAGCAGTGAAACGGGGGAACCTGGCTACACCTTC. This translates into CASSETGEPGYTF.

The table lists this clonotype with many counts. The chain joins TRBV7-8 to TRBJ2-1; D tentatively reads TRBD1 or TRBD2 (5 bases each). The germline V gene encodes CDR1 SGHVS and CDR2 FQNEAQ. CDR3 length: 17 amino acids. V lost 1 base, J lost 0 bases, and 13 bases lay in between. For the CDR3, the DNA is TGTGCCAGCAGCTTAGGATTATGGGGGAGCTCCTACAATGAGCAGTTCTTC. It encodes CASSLGLWGSSYNEQFF.

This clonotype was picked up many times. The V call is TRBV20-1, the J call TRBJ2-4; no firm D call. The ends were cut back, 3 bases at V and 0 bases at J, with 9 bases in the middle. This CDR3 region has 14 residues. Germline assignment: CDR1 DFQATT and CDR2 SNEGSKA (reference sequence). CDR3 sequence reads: CSASAQLAKNIQYF. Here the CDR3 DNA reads TGCAGTGCTAGCGCGCAACTAGCCAAAAACATTCAGTACTTC.

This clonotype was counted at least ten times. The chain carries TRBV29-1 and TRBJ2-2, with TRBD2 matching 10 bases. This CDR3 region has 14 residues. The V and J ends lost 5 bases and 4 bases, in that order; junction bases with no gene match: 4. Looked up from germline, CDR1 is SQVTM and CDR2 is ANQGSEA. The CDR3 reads CSVSAGGRTGELFF. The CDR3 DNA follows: TGCAGCGTTTCAGCGGGGGGGCGCACCGGGGAGCTGTTTTTT.

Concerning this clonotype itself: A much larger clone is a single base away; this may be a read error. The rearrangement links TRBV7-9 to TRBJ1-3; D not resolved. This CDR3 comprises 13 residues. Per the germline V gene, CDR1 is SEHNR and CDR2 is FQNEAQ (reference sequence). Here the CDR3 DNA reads TGTGCGATTACGGGGAGAGCGGGAAACTCCATATATTTT. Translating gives CAITGRAGNSIYF.

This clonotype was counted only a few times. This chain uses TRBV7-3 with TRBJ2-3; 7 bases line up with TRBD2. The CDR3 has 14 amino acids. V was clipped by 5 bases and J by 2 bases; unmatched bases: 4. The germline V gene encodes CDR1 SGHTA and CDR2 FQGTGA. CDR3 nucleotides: TGTGCCAGCAGCCCAGGGACTACCACAGATACGCAGTATTTT. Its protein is CASSPGTTTDTQYF.

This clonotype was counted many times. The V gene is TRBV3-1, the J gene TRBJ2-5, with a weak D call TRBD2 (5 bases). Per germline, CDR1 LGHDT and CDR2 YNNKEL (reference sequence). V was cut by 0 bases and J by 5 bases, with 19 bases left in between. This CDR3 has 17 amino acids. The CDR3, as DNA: TGTGCCAGCAGCCAAGATCATACGGACCTAAAGCGGGAGACCCAGTACTTC. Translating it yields CASSQDHTDLKRETQYF.

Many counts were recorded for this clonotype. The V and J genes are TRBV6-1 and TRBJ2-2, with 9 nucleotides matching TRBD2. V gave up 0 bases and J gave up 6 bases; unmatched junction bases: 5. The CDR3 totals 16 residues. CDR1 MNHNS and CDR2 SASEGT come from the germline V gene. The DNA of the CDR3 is TGTGCCAGCAGTGAAGCGTTAGCGGGGGTTGCCGGGGAGCTGTTTTTT. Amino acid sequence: CASSEALAGVAGELFF.

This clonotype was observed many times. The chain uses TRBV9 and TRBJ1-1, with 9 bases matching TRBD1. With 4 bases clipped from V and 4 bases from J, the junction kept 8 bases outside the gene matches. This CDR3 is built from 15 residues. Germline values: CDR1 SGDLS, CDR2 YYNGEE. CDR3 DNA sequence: TGTGCCAGCAGCCCCCAGACAGGGGGGATCACTGAAGCTTTCTTT. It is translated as CASSPQTGGITEAFF.

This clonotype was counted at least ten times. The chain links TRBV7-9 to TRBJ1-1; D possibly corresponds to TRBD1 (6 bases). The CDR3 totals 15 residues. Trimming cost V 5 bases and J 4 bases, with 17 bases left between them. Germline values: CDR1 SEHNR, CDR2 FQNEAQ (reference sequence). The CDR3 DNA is TGTGCCAGCAGCCCGGGGCCAGGGGCGGTCACTGAAGCTTTCTTT. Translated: CASSPGPGAVTEAFF.

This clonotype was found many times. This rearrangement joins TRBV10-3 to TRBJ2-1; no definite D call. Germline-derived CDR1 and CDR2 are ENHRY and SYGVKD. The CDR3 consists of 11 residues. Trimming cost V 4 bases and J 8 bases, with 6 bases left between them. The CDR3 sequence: CAISGGDEQFF. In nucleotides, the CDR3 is TGTGCCATCAGTGGAGGAGATGAGCAGTTCTTC.

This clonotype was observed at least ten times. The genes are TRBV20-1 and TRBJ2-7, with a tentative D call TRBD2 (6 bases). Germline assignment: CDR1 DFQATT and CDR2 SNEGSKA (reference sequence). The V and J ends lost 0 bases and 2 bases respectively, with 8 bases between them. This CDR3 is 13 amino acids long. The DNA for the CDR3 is TGCAGTGCTAGAGACGGGGAGGCCTACGAGCAGTACTTC. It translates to CSARDGEAYEQYF.

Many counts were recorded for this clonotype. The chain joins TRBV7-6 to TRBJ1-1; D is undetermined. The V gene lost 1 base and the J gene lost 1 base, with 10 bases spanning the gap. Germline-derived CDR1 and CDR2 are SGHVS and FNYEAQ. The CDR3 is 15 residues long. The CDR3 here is CASSLGSGQNTEAFF. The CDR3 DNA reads TGTGCCAGCAGCTTAGGTAGCGGCCAGAACACTGAAGCTTTCTTT.

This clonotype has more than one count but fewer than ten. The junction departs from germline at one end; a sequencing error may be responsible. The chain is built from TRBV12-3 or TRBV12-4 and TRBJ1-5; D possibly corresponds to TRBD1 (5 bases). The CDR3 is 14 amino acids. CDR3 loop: CASSLSGGNQPQNF. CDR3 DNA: TGTGCCAGCAGTTTGTCGGGGGGGAATCAGCCCCAGAATTTT.

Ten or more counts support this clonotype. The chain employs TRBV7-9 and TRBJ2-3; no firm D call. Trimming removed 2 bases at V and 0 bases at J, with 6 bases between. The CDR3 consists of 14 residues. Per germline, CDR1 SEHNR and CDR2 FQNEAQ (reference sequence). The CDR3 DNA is TGTGCCAGCAGCTTACTGACTAGCACAGATACGCAGTATTTT. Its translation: CASSLLTSTDTQYF. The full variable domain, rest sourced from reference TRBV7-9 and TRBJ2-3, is DTGVSQNPRHKITKRGQNVTFRCDPISEHNRLYWYRQTLGQGPEFLTYFQNEAQLEKSRLLSDRFSAERPKGSFSTLEIQRTEQGDSAMYLCASSLLTSTDTQYFGPGTRLTVL.

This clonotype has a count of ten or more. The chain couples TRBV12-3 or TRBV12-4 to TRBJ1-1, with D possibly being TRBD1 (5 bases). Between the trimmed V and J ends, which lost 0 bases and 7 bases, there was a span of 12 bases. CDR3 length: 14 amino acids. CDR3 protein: CASSLAAGVGEAFF. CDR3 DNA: TGTGCCAGCAGTTTAGCGGCGGGGGTCGGTGAAGCTTTCTTT.